What follows is one T cell receptor (beta chain) and its context. The data were taken from a study of blood T cells in healthy people across ages. The germline V and J ends were trimmed by 7 bases and 4 bases, with 10 bases remaining between them. CDR1 and CDR2 from the germline V gene are SGHRS and YFSETQ. The CDR3 sequence is 12 residues long. The authors ran a second PCR of 7 to 11 cycles using a sample-barcoded 5' primer and a J-beta primer mix. TCRdb itself ran the 5' RACE reads through MiXCR, one entry per CDR3 protein. Of over 1,500,000 distinct CDR3 sequences in the sample, 49% were seen once.

The rearrangement uses TRBV5-1 and TRBJ2-3, with D uncertain. Sequencing input: blood. The TCR comes from a woman in her forties in good health. The CDR3 loop reads CASHVRADTQYF. The CDR3 bases are TGCGCCAGCCACGTAAGGGCAGATACGCAGTATTTT.